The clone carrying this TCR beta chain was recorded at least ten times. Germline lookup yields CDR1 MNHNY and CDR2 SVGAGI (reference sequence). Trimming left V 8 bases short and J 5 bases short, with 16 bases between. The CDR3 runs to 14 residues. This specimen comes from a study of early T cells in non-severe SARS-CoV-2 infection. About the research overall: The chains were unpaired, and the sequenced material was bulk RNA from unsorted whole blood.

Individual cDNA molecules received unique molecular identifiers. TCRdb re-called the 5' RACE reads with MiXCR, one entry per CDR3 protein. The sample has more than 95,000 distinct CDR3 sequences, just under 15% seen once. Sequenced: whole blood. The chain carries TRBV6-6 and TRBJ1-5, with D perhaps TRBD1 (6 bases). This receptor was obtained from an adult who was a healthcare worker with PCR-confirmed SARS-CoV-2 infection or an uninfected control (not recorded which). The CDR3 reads CASGLAEGDQPQHF. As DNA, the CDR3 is TGTGCCAGCGGACTGGCTGAGGGGGATCAGCCCCAGCATTTT.